This T cell receptor beta chain was found in a study of Graves' ophthalmopathy and Graves' hyperthyroidism. About the study: Peripheral blood was obtained at first diagnosis, ahead of any treatment.

Overall study findings and caveats: Detected in blood as well were most expanded thyroid clonotypes with frequency above 0.001. Sensitivity reached around 67% and specificity around 76% when the model predicted ophthalmopathy progression.

For repertoire sequencing, the TCR beta CDR3 regions were amplified from RNA transcripts. After a first-round RT-PCR with HTBI primers, a second-round multiplex PCR was run. TCRdb passed the multiplex PCR reads through MiXCR, listing each CDR3 protein once. The profile shows about 740,000 distinct CDR3 sequences, approximately 40% of them singletons. Serum thyroxine and TRAb, along with clinical symptoms, thyroid ultrasound and orbital computed tomography, were what diagnosis relied on. Concerning this clonotype: Antigen specificity is unknown.

Germline CDR1 and CDR2: LGHNA and YSLEER. This CDR3 spans 15 amino acids. Trimming at V came to 4 bases and at J to 6 bases, leaving 5 bases not matched to a gene. The genes are TRBV4-3 and TRBJ2-7; 14 bases are shared with TRBD2. The source is an adult man with Graves' ophthalmopathy. Sample: peripheral blood. The CDR3 DNA reads as TGCGCCAGCAGCCGTTCCGGGACTAGCGGGAGCGAGCAGTACTTC. It is translated as CASSRSGTSGSEQYF.